The rows below give T cell receptor beta chains drawn from one sample of a study of long-term antiretroviral therapy in people with HIV. Libraries were prepared by immunoSEQ multiplex PCR; TCRdb keeps only in-frame clonotypes and omits some of them. The table has about 33,000 clones, 60% to 85% seen once. Sequencing was performed on unsorted PBMCs, taken 2 years after starting antiretroviral therapy. The source is a woman aged 45-60 years with HIV. Both conserved end residues are part of each CDR3. D genes are given only for firm matches. The size entry is marked missing in some rows and otherwise reads once, few, many or a size class.

cdr3_length: 11
clone_size: .
v_call: TRBV6-5
j_call: TRBJ2-3
d_call: .
cdr3_nt: TGTGCCAGCAGTTACTGGGGAACGCAGTATTTT
cdr3_aa: CASSYWGTQYF

cdr3_length: 16
clone_size: .
v_call: TRBV7-6
j_call: TRBJ2-7
d_call: .
cdr3_nt: TGTGCCAGCAGCTTGGGTACCAGGGGCGATTACCACGAGCAGTACTTC
cdr3_aa: CASSLGTRGDYHEQYF

cdr3_length: 13
clone_size: once
v_call: TRBV7-9
j_call: TRBJ2-4
d_call: TRBD2
cdr3_nt: TGTGCCAGCAGCTTAGCGGGAGGGCTCGTTCAGTACTTC
cdr3_aa: CASSLAGGLVQYF

cdr3_length: 16
clone_size: .
v_call: TRBV9
j_call: TRBJ2-1
d_call: TRBD2
cdr3_nt: TGTGCCAGCAGCCCTCCGGGGGGACTAGTGGCCCGTGAGCAGTTCTTC
cdr3_aa: CASSPPGGLVAREQFF

cdr3_length: 14
clone_size: .
v_call: TRBV7-9
j_call: TRBJ2-1
d_call: TRBD2
cdr3_nt: TGTGCCGGAATCCCTAGCGGGGGGGCCGCTGAGCAGTTCTTC
cdr3_aa: CAGIPSGGAAEQFF

cdr3_length: 12
clone_size: .
v_call: TRBV2
j_call: TRBJ2-5
d_call: .
cdr3_nt: TGTGCCAGGGGAGACAGGATAGGGACCCAGTACTTC
cdr3_aa: CARGDRIGTQYF

cdr3_length: 17
clone_size: .
v_call: TRBV21-1
j_call: TRBJ2-7
d_call: .
cdr3_nt: TGTGCCAGCAGCAAAAAGGCGCGGGGCGGGGGTGGCTACGAGCAGTACTTC
cdr3_aa: CASSKKARGGGGYEQYF

cdr3_length: 13
clone_size: once
v_call: TRBV7-3
j_call: TRBJ1-1
d_call: .
cdr3_nt: TGTGCCAGCAGCTTCGGGATGAACACTGAAGCTTTCTTT
cdr3_aa: CASSFGMNTEAFF

cdr3_length: 12
clone_size: few
v_call: TRBV2
j_call: TRBJ1-2
d_call: .
cdr3_nt: TGTGCCAGCACCAGACAGAACGGAGGCTACACCTTC
cdr3_aa: CASTRQNGGYTF

cdr3_length: 12
clone_size: .
v_call: TRBV6-6
j_call: TRBJ1-1
d_call: .
cdr3_nt: TGTGCCAGCAGCCTGACCCCGGCTGAAGCTTTCTTT
cdr3_aa: CASSLTPAEAFF

cdr3_length: 14
clone_size: .
v_call: TRBV7-9
j_call: TRBJ2-7
d_call: .
cdr3_nt: TGTGCCAGCAGCTTATTATCAGCGGGTTTCGAGCAGTACTTC
cdr3_aa: CASSLLSAGFEQYF

cdr3_length: 14
clone_size: .
v_call: TRBV7-6
j_call: TRBJ2-1
d_call: .
cdr3_nt: TGTGCCAGCAGGGGGGACCTCCGGTACAATGAGCAGTTCTTC
cdr3_aa: CASRGDLRYNEQFF

cdr3_length: 15
clone_size: .
v_call: TRBV6-6
j_call: TRBJ2-5
d_call: TRBD1
cdr3_nt: TGTGCCAGCAGTTCACTGACAGGGGTTTTAGAGACCCAGTACTTC
cdr3_aa: CASSSLTGVLETQYF

cdr3_length: 17
clone_size: .
v_call: TRBV5-5
j_call: TRBJ1-4
d_call: TRBD1
cdr3_nt: TGTGCCAGCAGCTTGGTCGCGACAGGGGATGGGGATGAAAAACTGTTTTTT
cdr3_aa: CASSLVATGDGDEKLFF

cdr3_length: 15
clone_size: .
v_call: TRBV18
j_call: TRBJ1-2
d_call: TRBD1
cdr3_nt: TGTGCCAGCTCACCGGGACAGGAGCCCCCGGAGGGCTACACCTTC
cdr3_aa: CASSPGQEPPEGYTF

cdr3_length: 13
clone_size: few
v_call: TRBV12-5
j_call: TRBJ1-2
d_call: TRBD1
cdr3_nt: TGTGCTAGTGGCGCTGACAGGGCTCATGGCTACACCTTC
cdr3_aa: CASGADRAHGYTF

cdr3_length: 13
clone_size: .
v_call: TRBV5-1
j_call: TRBJ2-1
d_call: .
cdr3_nt: TGCGCCAGCAGCTTGTCAGGGCCATTTGAGCAGTTCTTC
cdr3_aa: CASSLSGPFEQFF

cdr3_length: 10
clone_size: few
v_call: TRBV11-2
j_call: TRBJ2-1
d_call: .
cdr3_nt: TGTGCCAGCGGGAACAATGAGCAGTTCTTC
cdr3_aa: CASGNNEQFF

cdr3_length: 16
clone_size: .
v_call: TRBV7-9
j_call: TRBJ2-3
d_call: .
cdr3_nt: TGTGCCAGCAGCTTAGCCCAAAGGGGAAGGTCGGATACGCAGTATTTT
cdr3_aa: CASSLAQRGRSDTQYF

cdr3_length: 16
clone_size: once
v_call: TRBV7-2
j_call: TRBJ2-3
d_call: TRBD2
cdr3_nt: TGTGCCAGCAGCTTACGACTAGCGGGGGGAGGGGATACGCAGTATTTT
cdr3_aa: CASSLRLAGGGDTQYF

cdr3_length: 15
clone_size: .
v_call: TRBV30
j_call: TRBJ2-3
d_call: TRBD1
cdr3_nt: TGTGCCTGGAGAATAAACAGGGGGCTCACAGATACGCAGTATTTT
cdr3_aa: CAWRINRGLTDTQYF

cdr3_length: 13
clone_size: .
v_call: TRBV7-9
j_call: TRBJ1-2
d_call: .
cdr3_nt: TGTGCCAGCAGCCAACAGGAGGGCTATGGCTACACCTTC
cdr3_aa: CASSQQEGYGYTF